The text below deals with one T cell receptor beta chain. The antigen remains undetermined. This record comes from a study of cytomegalovirus exposure and HLA in healthy donors. About the study: HLA-typed donors contributed around 85 million unique TCRs, which were held in an early data release. For the approximately 430 genotyped donors, 65% to 90% fell within the Caucasian-associated ancestry cluster.

The PCR contained 60 Vbeta and 13 Jbeta primers. Repertoires were generated with immunoSEQ multiplex PCR, while TCRdb's copy carries only in-frame clones and drops some. Among 100,000 to 120,000 clones listed, around 70% were seen once. Study-level points and caveats: The authors reported that TCR beta sequences could predict HLA-A and HLA-B alleles. These predictions were accurate for most subjects in the first cohort. The classifier was said to identify cytomegalovirus status with high specificity and sensitivity.

The CDR3 sequence is 14 residues long. Germline CDR1 SGHRS, CDR2 YFSETQ. V lost 1 base and J lost 0, with 7 bases in between. This sequence originates from a woman aged 40 to 50 in good health and CMV-seropositive. Sequenced sample: PBMCs. V gene TRBV5-1 combines with J gene TRBJ1-1; D unclear. This CDR3 is CASSLRALNTEAFF. For the CDR3, the DNA is TGCGCCAGCAGCTTGAGAGCTTTGAACACTGAAGCTTTCTTT. The full variable domain, completed using reference TRBV5-1 and TRBJ1-1, is KAGVTQTPRYLIKTRGQQVTLSCSPISGHRSVSWYQQTPGQGLQFLFEYFSETQRNKGNFPGRFSGRQFSNSRSEMNVSTLELGDSALYLCASSLRALNTEAFFGQGTRLTVV.